This T cell receptor (beta chain) was recovered during a study of T-cell memory formation after mild COVID-19. Study results and caveats: Contracting clones from day 15 to 85 had balanced CD4/CD8; later expanders favoured CD4+. Mainly CM and EM harbored the contracting CD4+ clones; mainly EMRA harbored the CD8+ ones.

Of note for this clonotype: Its antigen remains unknown.

This CDR3 contains 15 residues. Per the germline V gene, CDR1 is SGHRS and CDR2 is YFSETQ. Trimming took 0 bases from V and 3 from J, leaving 12 bases between them. MiXCR, applied by TCRdb to the 5' RACE reads, yields one record per CDR3 protein. The sample carries a few hundred thousand distinct CDR3 sequences, 15% to 20% recorded once. This receptor was obtained from a man between 18 and 35 years old who had mild COVID-19 (a few samples of this study predate the infection). Cell type and time point are not known. The chain combines TRBV5-1 with TRBJ1-1; D may be TRBD1 (6 bases). The sample taken for sequencing was PBMCs or a T cell subset sorted from them (not recorded which). DNA for the CDR3: TGCGCCAGCAGCTTGGCCAACGGGGGCGACACTGAAGCTTTCTTT. As protein: CASSLANGGDTEAFF.